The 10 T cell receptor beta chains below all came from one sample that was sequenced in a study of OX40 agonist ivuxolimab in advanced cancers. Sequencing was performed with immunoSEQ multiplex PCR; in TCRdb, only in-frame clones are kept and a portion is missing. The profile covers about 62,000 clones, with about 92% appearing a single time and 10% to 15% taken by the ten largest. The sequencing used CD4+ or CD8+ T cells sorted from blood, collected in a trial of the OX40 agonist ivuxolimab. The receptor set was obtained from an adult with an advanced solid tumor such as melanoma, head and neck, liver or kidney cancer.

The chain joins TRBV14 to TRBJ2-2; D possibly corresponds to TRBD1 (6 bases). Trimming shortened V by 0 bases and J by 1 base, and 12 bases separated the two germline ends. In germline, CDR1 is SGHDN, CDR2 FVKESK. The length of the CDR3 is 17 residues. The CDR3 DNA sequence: TGTGCCAGCAGCCAAGATTTTGGGGGCCTGAACACCGGGGAGCTGTTTTTT. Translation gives CASSQDFGGLNTGELFF.

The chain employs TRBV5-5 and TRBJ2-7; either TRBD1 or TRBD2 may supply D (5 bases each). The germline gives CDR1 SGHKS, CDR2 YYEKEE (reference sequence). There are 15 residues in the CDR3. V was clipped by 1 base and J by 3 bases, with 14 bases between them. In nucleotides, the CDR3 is TGTGCCAGCAGCTTGTTTCTGGGGGTGGGCTACGAGCAGTACTTC. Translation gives CASSLFLGVGYEQYF.

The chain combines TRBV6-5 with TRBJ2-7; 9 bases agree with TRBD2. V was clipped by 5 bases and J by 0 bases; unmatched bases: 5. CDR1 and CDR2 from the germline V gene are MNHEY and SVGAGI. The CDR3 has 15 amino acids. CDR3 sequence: CASSGLAGSSYEQYF. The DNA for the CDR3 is TGTGCCAGCAGTGGGCTAGCGGGGAGCTCCTACGAGCAGTACTTC.

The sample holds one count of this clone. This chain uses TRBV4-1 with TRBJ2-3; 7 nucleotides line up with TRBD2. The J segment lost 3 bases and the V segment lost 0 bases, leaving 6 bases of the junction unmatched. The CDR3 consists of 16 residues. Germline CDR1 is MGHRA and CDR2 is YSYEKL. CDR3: CASSQDGGRRTDTQYF. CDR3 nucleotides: TGCGCCAGCAGCCAAGATGGCGGGAGAAGGACAGATACGCAGTATTTT.

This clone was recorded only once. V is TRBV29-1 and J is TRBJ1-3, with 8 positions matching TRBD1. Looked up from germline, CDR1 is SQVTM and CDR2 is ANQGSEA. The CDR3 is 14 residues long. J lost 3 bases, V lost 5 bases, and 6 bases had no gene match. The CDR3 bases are TGCAGCGTTATGACAGGGGAGAGTGGAAACACCATATATTTT. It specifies CSVMTGESGNTIYF.

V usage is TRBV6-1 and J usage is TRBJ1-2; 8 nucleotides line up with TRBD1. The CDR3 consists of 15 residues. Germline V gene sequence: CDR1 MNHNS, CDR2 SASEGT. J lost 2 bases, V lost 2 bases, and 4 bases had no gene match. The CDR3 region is CASSELQGENYGYTF. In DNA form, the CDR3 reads TGTGCCAGCAGTGAATTACAGGGGGAGAACTATGGCTACACCTTC.

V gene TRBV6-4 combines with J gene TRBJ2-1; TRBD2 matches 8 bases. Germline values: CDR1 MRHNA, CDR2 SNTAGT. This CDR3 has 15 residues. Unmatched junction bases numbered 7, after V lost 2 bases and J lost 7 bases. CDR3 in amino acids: CASSDRAGEVNEQFF. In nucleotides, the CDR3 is TGTGCCAGCAGTGACCGAGCGGGGGAAGTAAATGAGCAGTTCTTC.

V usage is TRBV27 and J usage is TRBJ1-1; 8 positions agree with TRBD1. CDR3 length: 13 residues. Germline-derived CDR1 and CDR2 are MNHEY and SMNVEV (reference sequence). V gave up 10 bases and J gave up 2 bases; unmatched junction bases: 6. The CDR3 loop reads CAIGTGLNTEAFF. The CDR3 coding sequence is TGTGCCATTGGGACAGGATTAAACACTGAAGCTTTCTTT.

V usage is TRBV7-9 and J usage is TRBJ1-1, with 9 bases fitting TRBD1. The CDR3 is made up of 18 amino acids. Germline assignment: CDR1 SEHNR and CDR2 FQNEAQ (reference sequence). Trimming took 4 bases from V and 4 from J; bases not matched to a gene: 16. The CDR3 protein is CASSSLRQGVGKGTEAFF. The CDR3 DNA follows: TGTGCCAGCAGCTCATTGCGACAGGGGGTTGGGAAAGGCACTGAAGCTTTCTTT. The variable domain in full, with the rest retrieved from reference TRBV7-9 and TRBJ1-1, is DTGVSQNPRHKITKRGQNVTFRCDPISEHNRLYWYRQTLGQGPEFLTYFQNEAQLEKSRLLSDRFSAERPKGSFSTLEIQRTEQGDSAMYLCASSSLRQGVGKGTEAFFGQGTRLTVV.

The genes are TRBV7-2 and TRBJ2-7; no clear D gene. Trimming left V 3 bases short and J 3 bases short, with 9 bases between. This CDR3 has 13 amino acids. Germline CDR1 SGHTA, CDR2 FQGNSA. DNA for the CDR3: TGTGCCAGCAGCTTGTTTGCGTACTACGAGCAGTACTTC. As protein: CASSLFAYYEQYF.